Following are 21 T cell receptor beta chains from one sample sequenced in a study of CXCR3-negative and CXCR3-positive naive CD8 T cells (dated by TCRdb to between 2018 and 2021). Reads for this sample came from a NextSeq 550. The Human TCR Profiling Kit (MiLaboratory) was used to prepare UMI-labeled 5' RACE TRB cDNA libraries. After reprocessing by TCRdb, each CDR3 protein sequence is one entry, and no DNA is given. This sample's listing comprises about 90,000 distinct CDR3 sequences. The ten largest clones represent roughly 0.99% of the sample. The specimen was naive CXCR3- CD8+ T cells from blood. Read against the paper, the sample's cell subset or site label means: CD45RO-CCR7+CD27+CD95- naive CD8+ T cells lacking CXCR3 (TNR3-). The receptor source for this set is a human donor in good health. Some clones in this sample may be carry-over from other donors' samples.

The chain has TRBV12-3 or TRBV12-4 and TRBJ2-7. This CDR3 spans 14 amino acids. CDR3 residues: CASSLEYGAYEQYF.

This chain uses TRBV9 with TRBJ1-2; the TCRdb call, TRBD1, lacks DNA for checking. This CDR3 region has 16 residues. Germline loops: CDR1 SGDLS, CDR2 YYNGEE. The chain's CDR3 is CASSVPSTGGARGYTF.

The chain has TRBV20-1 and TRBJ1-1; TCRdb returns TRBD1, unconfirmable since there is no DNA. Germline lookup yields CDR1 DFQATT and CDR2 SNEGSKA (reference sequence). CDR3 length: 11 amino acids. CDR3 sequence: CSATPRTEAFF.

The rearrangement uses TRBV9 and TRBJ1-2; TCRdb's D call of TRBD1 is untestable without DNA. The CDR3 runs to 20 residues. Germline V gene data show CDR1 as SGDLS and CDR2 as YYNGEE. CDR3 loop: CASSPQDRGLTVGGNYGYTF.

The V gene is TRBV29-1, the J gene TRBJ2-7; TCRdb picks TRBD1, but there is no DNA to check that call. The CDR3 runs 11 residues. CDR1 is SQVTM, CDR2 ANQGSEA, per germline. CDR3 sequence reads: CSVSGDTTEYF.

This sequence joins TRBV7-3 and TRBJ2-5; TCRdb proposes TRBD1, but this gene call is untestable without DNA. Germline V gives CDR1 SGHTA, CDR2 FQGTGA. CDR3 length equals 17 residues. This CDR3 is CASSHEEDRGRLETQYF. The full variable domain, completed using reference TRBV7-3 and TRBJ2-5, is GAGVSQTPSNKVTEKGKYVELRCDPISGHTALYWYRQSLGQGPEFLIYFQGTGAADDSGLPNDRFFAVRPEGSVSTLKIQRTERGDSAVYLCASSHEEDRGRLETQYFGPGTRLLVL.

V is TRBV13 and J is TRBJ1-1; TCRdb's D call of TRBD1 is untestable without DNA. CDR1 and CDR2 (germline): PRHDT, FYEKMQ (reference sequence). The CDR3 runs to 13 residues. The CDR3 is CASSETGNTEAFF.

V gene TRBV15 combines with J gene TRBJ2-7; absent DNA, TCRdb's TRBD2 call cannot be checked. This CDR3 comprises 15 residues. Germline CDR1 and CDR2: LNHNV and YYDKDF (reference sequence). The CDR3 spells CATSTGLATTYEQYF. Looking up the rest from reference TRBV15 and TRBJ2-7 gives the full variable domain: DAMVIQNPRYQVTQFGKPVTLSCSQTLNHNVMYWYQQKSSQAPKLLFHYYDKDFNNEADTPDNFQSRRPNTSFCFLDIRSPGLGDTAMYLCATSTGLATTYEQYFGPGTRLTVT.

V usage is TRBV5-5 and J usage is TRBJ2-7; TCRdb proposes TRBD1, but this gene call is untestable without DNA. The CDR3 has 14 amino acids. Germline assignment: CDR1 SGHKS and CDR2 YYEKEE (reference sequence). CDR3 sequence: CASSLQGLSYEQYF.

V usage is TRBV7-6 and J usage is TRBJ2-1; TCRdb's assignment of TRBD2 cannot be checked, as there is no DNA. CDR3 length: 14 amino acids. Germline CDR1 SGHVS, CDR2 FNYEAQ. The CDR3 reads CASRPGGPSNEQFF.

The V call is TRBV21-1, the J call TRBJ1-1; absent DNA, TCRdb's TRBD1 call cannot be checked. TRBV21-1 is described as a pseudogene. The CDR3 contains 17 residues. CDR3: CASSKEVRMWGHTEAFF.

V is TRBV7-8 and J is TRBJ2-5. The CDR3 has 13 amino acids. CDR1 is SGHVS and CDR2 is FQNEAQ in the germline V gene. CDR3: CASSLASHETQYF.

The chain carries TRBV29-1 and TRBJ1-1. Germline CDR1 SQVTM, CDR2 ANQGSEA. The CDR3 contains 16 residues. CDR3 sequence: CSVVPSGNGENTEAFF.

The gene calls are TRBV24-1 and TRBJ1-1; there is no DNA to check the TCRdb D call of TRBD1. There are 13 residues in the CDR3. Germline V gives CDR1 KGHDR, CDR2 SFDVKD. CDR3 sequence reads: CATSAGVGTEAFF.

The chain combines TRBV20-1 with TRBJ1-2. This CDR3 comprises 15 residues. Germline lookup yields CDR1 DFQATT and CDR2 SNEGSKA (reference sequence). The CDR3: CSAREWQDPSYGYTF.

This sequence joins TRBV11-2 and TRBJ2-1; the TCRdb D gene call, TRBD2, has no DNA to confirm it. Germline values: CDR1 SGHAT, CDR2 FQNNGV. CDR3 length: 13 amino acids. The CDR3 loop reads CASSPGLAAEQFF. Combining the CDR3 with reference TRBV11-2 and TRBJ2-1 gives the whole variable domain EAGVAQSPRYKIIEKRQSVAFWCNPISGHATLYWYQQILGQGPKLLIQFQNNGVVDDSQLPKDRFSAERLKGVDSTLKIQPAKLEDSAVYLCASSPGLAAEQFFGPGTRLTVL.

The chain uses TRBV7-2 and TRBJ1-4. Per the germline V gene, CDR1 is SGHTA and CDR2 is FQGNSA. The length of the CDR3 is 16 residues. CDR3 in amino acids: CASSLVLRGTNEKLFF.

V gene TRBV12-3 or TRBV12-4 combines with J gene TRBJ2-5; TCRdb's assignment of TRBD1 cannot be checked, as there is no DNA. This CDR3 region has 16 residues. CDR3 sequence: CASSSPWQAQQETQYF.

The chain links TRBV20-1 to TRBJ2-1; TCRdb proposes TRBD1, but this gene call is untestable without DNA. This CDR3 is 16 amino acids long. CDR1 is DFQATT, CDR2 SNEGSKA, per germline (reference sequence). CDR3 residues: CSARDLGGGEHNEQFF.

The V gene is TRBV27, the J gene TRBJ1-1; TCRdb outputs TRBD1, but without DNA this stays unchecked. This CDR3 region has 14 residues. Germline V gives CDR1 MNHEY, CDR2 SMNVEV (reference sequence). CDR3 region: CASSPRAVYTEAFF.

The chain has TRBV29-1 and TRBJ2-3; as DNA is missing, the TRBD2 call by TCRdb cannot be tested. Germline CDR1 reads SQVTM; CDR2 reads ANQGSEA. This CDR3 spans 15 amino acids. CDR3 sequence reads: CSVEGLDSNTDTQYF.